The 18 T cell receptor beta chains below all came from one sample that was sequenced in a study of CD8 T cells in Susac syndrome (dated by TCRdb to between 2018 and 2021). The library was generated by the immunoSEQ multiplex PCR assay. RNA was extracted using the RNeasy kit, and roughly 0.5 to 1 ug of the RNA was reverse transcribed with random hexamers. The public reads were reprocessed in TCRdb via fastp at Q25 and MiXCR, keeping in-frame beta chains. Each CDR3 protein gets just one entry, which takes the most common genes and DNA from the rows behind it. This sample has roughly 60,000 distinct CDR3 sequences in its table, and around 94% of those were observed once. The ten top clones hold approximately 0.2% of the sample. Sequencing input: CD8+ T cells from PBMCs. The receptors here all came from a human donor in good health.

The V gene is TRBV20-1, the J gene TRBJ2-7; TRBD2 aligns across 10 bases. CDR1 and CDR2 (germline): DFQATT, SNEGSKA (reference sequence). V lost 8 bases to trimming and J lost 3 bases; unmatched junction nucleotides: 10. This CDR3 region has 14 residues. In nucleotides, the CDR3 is TGCAGTCCTACCCTAGCGGGGGTGTTCTACGAGCAGTACTTC. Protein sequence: CSPTLAGVFYEQYF.

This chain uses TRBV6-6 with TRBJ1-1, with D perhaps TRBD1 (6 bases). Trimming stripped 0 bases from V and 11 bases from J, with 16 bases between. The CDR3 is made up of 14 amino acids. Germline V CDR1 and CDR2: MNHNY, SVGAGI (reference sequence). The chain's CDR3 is CASSYSRGTKGAFF. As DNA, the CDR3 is TGTGCCAGCAGTTACTCCAGGGGAACGAAGGGCGCTTTCTTT.

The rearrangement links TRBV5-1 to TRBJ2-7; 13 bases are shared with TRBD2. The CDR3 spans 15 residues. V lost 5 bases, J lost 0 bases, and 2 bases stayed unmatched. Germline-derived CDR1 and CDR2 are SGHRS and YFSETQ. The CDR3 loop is CASRWTSGSSYEQYF. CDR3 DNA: TGCGCCAGCAGATGGACTAGCGGGAGCTCCTACGAGCAGTACTTC.

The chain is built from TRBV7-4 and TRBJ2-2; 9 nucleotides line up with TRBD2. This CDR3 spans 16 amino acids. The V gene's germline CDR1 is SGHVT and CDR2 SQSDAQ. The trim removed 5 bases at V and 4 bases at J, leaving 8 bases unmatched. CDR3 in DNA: TGTGCCAGCAGCCCCGGGACTAGCTATCGCACCGGGGAGCTGTTTTTT. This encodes CASSPGTSYRTGELFF.

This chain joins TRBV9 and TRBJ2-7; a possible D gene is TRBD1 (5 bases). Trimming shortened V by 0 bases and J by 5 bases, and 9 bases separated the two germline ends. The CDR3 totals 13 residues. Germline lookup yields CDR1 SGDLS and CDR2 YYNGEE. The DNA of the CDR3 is TGTGCCAGCAGCGTAGATCGCAGGGACGAGCAGTACTTC. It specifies CASSVDRRDEQYF.

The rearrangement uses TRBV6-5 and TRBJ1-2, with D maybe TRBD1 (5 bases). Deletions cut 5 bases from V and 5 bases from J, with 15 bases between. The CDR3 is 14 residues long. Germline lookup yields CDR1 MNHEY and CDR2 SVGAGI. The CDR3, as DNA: TGTGCCAGCAGTCCCCTCCGACAGATGTATGGCTACACCTTC. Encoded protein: CASSPLRQMYGYTF.

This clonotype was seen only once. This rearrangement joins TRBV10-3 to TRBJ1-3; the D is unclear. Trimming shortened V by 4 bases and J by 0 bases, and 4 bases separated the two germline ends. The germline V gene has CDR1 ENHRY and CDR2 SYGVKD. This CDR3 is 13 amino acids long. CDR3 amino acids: CAISGDSGNTIYF. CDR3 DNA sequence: TGTGCCATCAGTGGTGACTCTGGAAACACCATATATTTT.

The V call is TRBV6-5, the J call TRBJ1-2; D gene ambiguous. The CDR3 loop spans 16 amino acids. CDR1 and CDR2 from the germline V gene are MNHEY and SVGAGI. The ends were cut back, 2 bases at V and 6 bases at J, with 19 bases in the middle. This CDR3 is CASSYRGLPQNDGYTF. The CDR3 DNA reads TGTGCCAGCAGTTACCGCGGGCTCCCGCAGAACGATGGCTACACCTTC.

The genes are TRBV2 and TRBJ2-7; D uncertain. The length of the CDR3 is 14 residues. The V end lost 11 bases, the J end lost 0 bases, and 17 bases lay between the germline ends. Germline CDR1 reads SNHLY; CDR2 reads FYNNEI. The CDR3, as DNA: TGTGCCTCCCGGTGGCTGGGGTTCTCCTACGAGCAGTACTTC. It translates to CASRWLGFSYEQYF.

CDR3 sequence reads: CASSVVGESYNEQFF. CDR3 bases: TGTGCCAGCAGCGTGGTAGGCGAATCCTACAATGAGCAGTTCTTC. The chain uses TRBV9 and TRBJ2-1; D not certain. Trimming left V 2 bases short and J 1 base short, with 10 bases between. Germline V gene lookup returns CDR1 SGDLS and CDR2 YYNGEE. This CDR3 has 15 amino acids.

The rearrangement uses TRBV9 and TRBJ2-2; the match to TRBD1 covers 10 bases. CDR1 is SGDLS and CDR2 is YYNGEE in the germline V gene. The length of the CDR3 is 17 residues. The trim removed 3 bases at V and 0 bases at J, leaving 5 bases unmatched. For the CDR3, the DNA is TGTGCCAGCAGCGGGACAGGGGGTCCTTCGAACACCGGGGAGCTGTTTTTT. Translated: CASSGTGGPSNTGELFF.

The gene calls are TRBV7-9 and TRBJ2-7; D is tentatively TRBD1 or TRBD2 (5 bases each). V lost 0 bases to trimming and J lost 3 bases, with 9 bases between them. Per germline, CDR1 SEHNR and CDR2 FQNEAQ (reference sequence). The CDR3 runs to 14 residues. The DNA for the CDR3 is TGTGCCAGCAGCTTAGCGGGACCCCGCTACGAGCAGTACTTC. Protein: CASSLAGPRYEQYF.

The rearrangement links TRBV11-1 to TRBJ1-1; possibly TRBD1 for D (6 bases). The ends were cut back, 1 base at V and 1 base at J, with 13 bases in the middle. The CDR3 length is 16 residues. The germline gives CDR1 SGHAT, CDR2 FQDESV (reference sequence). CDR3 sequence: CASSLGPQGTNTEAFF. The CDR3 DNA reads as TGTGCCAGCAGCTTAGGCCCGCAGGGGACGAACACTGAAGCTTTCTTT. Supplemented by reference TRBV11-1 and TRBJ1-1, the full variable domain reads EAEVAQSPRYKITEKSQAVAFWCDPISGHATLYWYRQILGQGPELLVQFQDESVVDDSQLPKDRFSAERLKGVDSTLKIQPAELGDSAMYLCASSLGPQGTNTEAFFGQGTRLTVV.

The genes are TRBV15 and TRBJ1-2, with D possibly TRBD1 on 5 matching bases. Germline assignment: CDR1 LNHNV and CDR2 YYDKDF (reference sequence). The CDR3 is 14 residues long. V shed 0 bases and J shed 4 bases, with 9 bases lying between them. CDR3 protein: CATSRERQSYGYTF. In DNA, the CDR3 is TGTGCCACCAGCAGAGAAAGACAGTCCTATGGCTACACCTTC.

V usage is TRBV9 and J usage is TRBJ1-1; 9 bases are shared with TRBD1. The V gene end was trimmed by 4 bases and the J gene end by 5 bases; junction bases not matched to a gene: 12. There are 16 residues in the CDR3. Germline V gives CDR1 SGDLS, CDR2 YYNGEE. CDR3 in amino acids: CASSPTVIQGATEAFF. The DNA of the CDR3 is TGTGCCAGCAGCCCCACCGTTATACAGGGGGCGACTGAAGCTTTCTTT.

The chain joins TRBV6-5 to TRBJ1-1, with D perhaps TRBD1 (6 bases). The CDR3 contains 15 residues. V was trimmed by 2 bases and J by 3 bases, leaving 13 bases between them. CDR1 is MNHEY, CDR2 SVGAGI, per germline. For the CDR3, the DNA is TGTGCCAGCAGTTACGAGGGACAACAAGACACTGAAGCTTTCTTT. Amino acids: CASSYEGQQDTEAFF.

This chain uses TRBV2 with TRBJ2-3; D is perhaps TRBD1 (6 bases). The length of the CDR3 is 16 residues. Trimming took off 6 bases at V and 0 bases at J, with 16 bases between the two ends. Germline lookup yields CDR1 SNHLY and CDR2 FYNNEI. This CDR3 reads CASRGQPLTSTDTQYF. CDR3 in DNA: TGTGCCAGCAGAGGACAGCCCCTAACTAGCACAGATACGCAGTATTTT.

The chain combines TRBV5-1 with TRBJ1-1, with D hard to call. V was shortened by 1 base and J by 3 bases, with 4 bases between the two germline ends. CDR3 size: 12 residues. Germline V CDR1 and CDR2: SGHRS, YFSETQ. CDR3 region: CASSLKDTEAFF. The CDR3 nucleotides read TGCGCCAGCAGCTTGAAGGACACTGAAGCTTTCTTT.